A selection of T cell receptor beta chains follows, all from one sample in a study of cytomegalovirus exposure and HLA in healthy donors. Data came from immunoSEQ multiplex PCR; TCRdb stores just in-frame clones and leaves some out. The sample carries 150,000 or so clones, around three quarters recorded once. Sequences were obtained from PBMCs. The receptors stem from a man in his fifties in good health and CMV-seropositive. CDR3s include the opening cysteine and the closing phenylalanine or tryptophan. Each record gives: D gene, V gene, clone size, J gene, CDR3 protein, CDR3 DNA. D genes are given only for firm matches. Rows may omit the clone size; those that give it use once, few, many or a size class.

TRBD2	TRBV7-9	once	TRBJ2-1	CASSSVKAGGAGNEQFF	TGTGCCAGCAGCTCCGTCAAAGCGGGGGGGGCGGGAAATGAGCAGTTCTTC
TRBD2	TRBV4-1	.	TRBJ2-1	CASSQGSTSGSEQFF	TGCGCCAGCAGCCAAGGGAGCACTAGCGGTTCTGAGCAGTTCTTC
TRBD2	TRBV6-5	.	TRBJ2-7	CASSSLGGGLYEQYF	TGTGCCAGCAGTTCTCTCGGGGGGGGTCTCTACGAGCAGTACTTC
.	TRBV4-2	.	TRBJ1-3	CASSQDPGRSGNTIYF	TGTGCCAGCAGCCAAGATCCCGGGAGATCTGGAAACACCATATATTTT
TRBD2	TRBV7-7	once	TRBJ2-3	CASSPTGLAGGPDTQYF	TGTGCCAGCAGCCCCACAGGACTAGCGGGGGGGCCAGATACGCAGTATTTT
.	TRBV5-1	.	TRBJ2-7	CASSLEALGSSYEQYF	TGCGCCAGCAGCTTGGAGGCGCTGGGGAGCTCCTACGAGCAGTACTTC
.	TRBV4-1	.	TRBJ1-1	CASSQGPGTRVFF	TGCGCCAGCAGCCAAGGACCGGGGACAAGGGTTTTTTTT
.	TRBV6-4	.	TRBJ2-3	CASSNWPGDTQYF	TGTGCCAGCAGTAACTGGCCGGGAGATACGCAGTATTTT
.	TRBV6-1	.	TRBJ1-1	CASSEQANTEAFF	TGTGCCAGCAGTGAACAGGCGAACACTGAAGCTTTCTTT
TRBD1	TRBV27	.	TRBJ1-2	CASSLTDRGRYTF	TGTGCCAGCAGTTTAACCGACAGGGGGCGGTACACCTTC
TRBD1	TRBV5-8	.	TRBJ1-1	CASSKGTGGTEAFF	TGTGCCAGCAGCAAAGGGACAGGGGGCACTGAAGCTTTCTTT
.	TRBV29-1	.	TRBJ2-5	CSVEDRLRQTQETQYF	TGCAGCGTTGAAGATAGATTAAGACAGACCCAAGAGACCCAGTACTTC
.	TRBV2	.	TRBJ2-1	CASSALGLSSYNEQFF	TGTGCCAGCAGTGCCCTCGGACTTAGCTCCTACAATGAGCAGTTCTTC
TRBD1	TRBV27	.	TRBJ1-5	CASSSRGGLNRGNQPQHF	TGTGCCAGCAGTTCCCGAGGGGGCTTGAATCGGGGCAATCAGCCCCAGCATTTT
.	TRBV6-6	.	TRBJ1-4	CASSYPTGGTNEKLFF	TGTGCCAGCAGTTACCCGACGGGGGGAACTAATGAAAAACTGTTTTTT
TRBD1	TRBV18	.	TRBJ1-1	CASSPRQGVPVNTEAFF	TGTGCCAGCTCACCCCGACAGGGGGTACCCGTGAACACTGAAGCTTTCTTT
TRBD1	TRBV9	.	TRBJ2-3	CASSQIVRGQGSDTQYF	TGTGCCAGCAGTCAAATTGTGAGGGGACAGGGGAGCGATACGCAGTATTTT
TRBD1	TRBV6-5	.	TRBJ2-2	CASRRTGGNTGELFF	TGTGCCAGCAGACGTACAGGGGGAAACACCGGGGAGCTGTTTTTT
.	TRBV9	.	TRBJ2-3	CASSSESGQIRTDTQYF	TGTGCCAGCAGCTCAGAATCAGGCCAAATACGCACAGATACGCAGTATTTT
TRBD2	TRBV19	.	TRBJ2-7	CASTGGNYEQYF	TGTGCCAGTACGGGGGGAAACTACGAGCAGTACTTC
TRBD2	TRBV4-2	.	TRBJ2-1	CASSPPGGTSYNEQFF	TGTGCCAGCAGCCCCCCGGGGGGGACGTCCTACAATGAGCAGTTCTTC
.	TRBV7-2	.	TRBJ2-5	CASSLDHEVETQYF	TGTGCCAGCAGCTTAGACCACGAGGTGGAGACCCAGTACTTC
.	TRBV10-1	.	TRBJ2-2	CARAATLTGELFF	TGCGCCAGAGCCGCCACCTTGACCGGGGAGCTGTTTTTT
.	TRBV21-1	.	TRBJ2-7	CASSSWDGAGEQYF	TGTGCCAGCAGCTCATGGGACGGAGCGGGTGAGCAGTACTTC
.	TRBV19	.	TRBJ1-1	CASKRLPDMNTEAFF	TGTGCCAGTAAGAGGCTCCCGGACATGAACACTGAAGCTTTCTTT
.	TRBV21-1	.	TRBJ2-7	CASTRGLGTGVFYEQYF	TGTGCCAGCACCCGGGGGCTAGGGACAGGGGTTTTCTACGAGCAGTACTTC
TRBD1	TRBV5-6	.	TRBJ1-1	CASSLEGQGLITEAFF	TGTGCCAGCAGCTTGGAGGGACAGGGATTGATCACTGAAGCTTTCTTT
.	TRBV5-1	.	TRBJ2-7	CASRASGGQGLREQYF	TGCGCCAGCAGGGCATCGGGAGGTCAGGGGTTAAGAGAGCAGTACTTC
.	TRBV7-6	once	TRBJ2-7	CASSASGLRRYEQYF	TGTGCCAGCAGCGCCTCGGGACTCCGGAGGTACGAGCAGTACTTC
TRBD1	TRBV5-4	.	TRBJ1-2	CASSQDREGRGYTF	TGTGCCAGCAGCCAGGACAGGGAAGGAAGGGGCTACACCTTC
TRBD2	TRBV9	.	TRBJ2-3	CASSVAPPLAGGTDTQYF	TGTGCCAGCAGCGTAGCGCCCCCACTCGCGGGGGGTACAGATACGCAGTATTTT
.	TRBV2	.	TRBJ2-5	CASRARAGEETQYF	TGTGCCAGCAGGGCCAGGGCAGGGGAAGAGACCCAGTACTTC
.	TRBV4-1	.	TRBJ1-1	CASSQDSVANTEAFF	TGCGCCAGCAGCCAAGACAGTGTGGCGAACACTGAAGCTTTCTTT
TRBD1	TRBV7-9	few	TRBJ1-3	CASSSPGQGDRTIYF	TGTGCCAGCAGCTCGCCGGGACAGGGGGATCGTACCATATATTTT
TRBD1	TRBV19	few	TRBJ1-5	CASSTNPGQGLYQPQHF	TGTGCCAGTAGTACAAACCCAGGACAGGGGCTGTATCAGCCCCAGCATTTT
TRBD1	TRBV9	.	TRBJ1-3	CASSSAGQGFGNTIYF	TGTGCCAGCAGCTCAGCGGGACAGGGGTTCGGAAACACCATATATTTT
.	TRBV7-2	once	TRBJ2-2	CASSPPHRDPGELFF	TGTGCCAGCAGCCCTCCCCACAGGGACCCCGGGGAGCTGTTTTTT
TRBD1	TRBV7-8	.	TRBJ1-6	CASSRDRVSPLHF	TGTGCCAGCAGTAGGGACAGGGTTTCACCCCTCCACTTT
.	TRBV25-1	.	TRBJ2-7	CASSEYRTASGEQYF	TGTGCCAGCAGTGAATACCGGACAGCATCTGGCGAGCAGTACTTC
.	TRBV28	.	TRBJ1-2	CASTDLGTHPAYGYTF	TGTGCCAGCACCGACCTCGGGACACATCCTGCCTATGGCTACACCTTC
.	TRBV2	.	TRBJ2-5	CASSPGTGLAQYF	TGTGCCAGCAGCCCCGGGACTGGGTTGGCCCAGTACTTC
.	TRBV30	.	TRBJ1-1	CATAGRTDTEAFF	TGTGCCACCGCGGGGAGGACCGACACTGAAGCTTTCTTT
.	TRBV4-3	.	TRBJ1-3	CASSLTGPGNTIYF	TGCGCCAGCAGCCTTACAGGTCCTGGAAACACCATATATTTT
TRBD1	TRBV5-1	.	TRBJ2-7	CASSLVGTGWFEQYF	TGCGCCAGCAGCTTGGTGGGGACAGGGTGGTTCGAGCAGTACTTC
.	TRBV18	.	TRBJ1-1	CASSTPRMNTEAFF	TGTGCCAGCTCGACACCGAGAATGAACACTGAAGCTTTCTTT
TRBD1	TRBV9	.	TRBJ2-5	CASSKGQQETQYF	TGTGCCAGCAGCAAGGGACAGCAAGAGACCCAGTACTTC